This T cell receptor (beta chain) was profiled in a study of identical twins. In TCRdb, the 5' RACE reads were re-called with MiXCR into one record per CDR3 protein. The data hold 450,000 or so distinct CDR3 sequences, with about 18% observed a single time. Germline-derived CDR1 and CDR2 are LNHNV and YYDKDF (reference sequence). This CDR3 has 14 residues. After removal of 2 bases from V and 3 bases from J, the junction contained 2 bases not matched to a gene. Sequences were obtained from naive T cells sorted from blood. The receptor was derived from a man aged 50 to 60 in good health. This chain joins TRBV15 and TRBJ2-5, with TRBD2 matching over 8 bases. CDR3 loop: CATSRRGLEETQYF. The DNA of the CDR3 is TGTGCCACCAGCAGAAGGGGACTAGAAGAGACCCAGTACTTC.